These 22 T cell receptor beta chains share one sample of origin, sequenced in a study of blood T cell repertoires in COVID-19. Repertoires were generated with immunoSEQ multiplex PCR, while TCRdb's copy carries only in-frame clones and drops some. The sample has around 93,000 clones; more than 75% are singletons. The sequencing input was peripheral blood. The receptor source for this set is a human donor in a cohort sampled during active COVID-19.

The chain has TRBV28 and TRBJ2-7, with a weak D call TRBD1 (5 bases). This CDR3 has 13 amino acids. The germline gives CDR1 MDHEN, CDR2 SYDVKM. V dropped 1 base and J dropped 4 bases, with 8 bases sitting between them. The chain's CDR3 is CASSLYDSYEQYF. The CDR3 nucleotides read TGTGCCAGCAGTTTATACGACAGTTACGAGCAGTACTTC.

The table lists this clone with a few counts. V gene TRBV19 combines with J gene TRBJ1-2; no clear D. With 5 bases removed from V and 3 bases from J, the gap between germline ends came to 7 bases. Germline V lookup: CDR1 LNHDA, CDR2 SQIVND (reference sequence). There are 12 residues in the CDR3. CDR3 amino acids: CASSPQDYGYTF. The CDR3 bases are TGTGCCAGTAGTCCCCAGGACTATGGCTACACCTTC.

The chain couples TRBV14 to TRBJ1-1; 7 nucleotides line up with TRBD1. Germline-derived CDR1 and CDR2 are SGHDN and FVKESK. Trimming took 2 bases from V and 1 from J; bases not matched to a gene: 13. This CDR3 comprises 18 residues. The CDR3 spells CASSQIIHLRGPNTEAFF. CDR3 DNA: TGTGCCAGCAGCCAAATCATCCACTTGAGGGGGCCGAACACTGAAGCTTTCTTT. The variable domain in full, completed from reference TRBV14 and TRBJ1-1, reads EAGVTQFPSHSVIEKGQTVTLRCDPISGHDNLYWYRRVMGKEIKFLLHFVKESKQDESGMPNNRFLAERTGGTYSTLKVQPAELEDSGVYFCASSQIIHLRGPNTEAFFGQGTRLTVV.

This rearrangement joins TRBV28 to TRBJ1-2; D possibly corresponds to TRBD1 (6 bases). Trimming cost V 3 bases and J 4 bases, with 18 bases left between them. Looked up from germline, CDR1 is MDHEN and CDR2 is SYDVKM. This CDR3 spans 16 amino acids. The CDR3 loop is CASSLPRGGRGYGYTF. The CDR3 coding sequence is TGTGCCAGCAGTTTGCCCCGCGGGGGGCGGGGCTATGGCTACACCTTC.

The V gene is TRBV19, the J gene TRBJ2-7; D is uncertain. Germline CDR1 is LNHDA and CDR2 is SQIVND (reference sequence). V was cut by 6 bases and J by 2 bases, with 17 bases left in between. The CDR3 totals 15 residues. This CDR3 reads CASSSLGQVPYEQYF. CDR3 bases: TGTGCCAGTAGCTCGTTGGGTCAGGTACCCTACGAGCAGTACTTC.

This chain joins TRBV10-3 and TRBJ1-1, with D possibly TRBD1 on 6 matching bases. This CDR3 has 14 residues. V lost 5 bases and J lost 1, with 11 bases in between. Germline V lookup: CDR1 ENHRY, CDR2 SYGVKD. The CDR3 DNA reads TGTGCCATCAGTTCTTTACAGGGGAACACTGAAGCTTTCTTT. Its translation is CAISSLQGNTEAFF.

The chain employs TRBV7-8 and TRBJ1-4; D is possibly TRBD1 (5 bases). The CDR3 is 16 residues long. Germline-derived CDR1 and CDR2 are SGHVS and FQNEAQ. V was shortened by 7 bases and J by 3 bases, with 18 bases between the two germline ends. The CDR3 here is CASTPTVASANEKLFF. CDR3 coding DNA: TGTGCCAGCACCCCGACAGTCGCGTCGGCTAATGAAAAACTGTTTTTT.

The chain couples TRBV28 to TRBJ2-2; 14 bases align to TRBD2. Losses at the gene ends were 6 bases for V and 7 bases for J; bases not matched to a gene: 10. CDR1 and CDR2 (germline): MDHEN, SYDVKM. CDR3 length equals 17 residues. The CDR3 region is CASRIYGTSGSGGELFF. Here the CDR3 DNA reads TGTGCCAGCAGGATCTACGGGACTAGCGGGAGTGGCGGGGAGCTGTTTTTT.

This sequence joins TRBV5-1 and TRBJ2-2; D is perhaps TRBD2 (6 bases). Trimming shortened V by 6 bases and J by 1 base, and 7 bases separated the two germline ends. CDR1 SGHRS and CDR2 YFSETQ come from the germline V gene. The CDR3 length is 13 residues. The CDR3 bases are TGCGCCAGCAACGGGGGGAACACCGGGGAGCTGTTTTTT. Translated, it gives CASNGGNTGELFF.

The chain is built from TRBV18 and TRBJ1-1; weak D call: TRBD1 (6 bases). CDR3 length: 14 residues. Germline CDR1 reads KGHSH; CDR2 reads LQKENI. Trimming left V 6 bases short and J 1 base short, with 12 bases between. The CDR3 DNA reads as TGTGCCAGCTCGCGCGACAGGCCGAACACTGAAGCTTTCTTT. Translated, it gives CASSRDRPNTEAFF.

The rearrangement joins TRBV5-1 to TRBJ2-4; the D gene is possibly TRBD2 (6 bases). Per the germline V gene, CDR1 is SGHRS and CDR2 is YFSETQ. V lost 2 bases, J lost 8 bases, and 14 bases lay in between. CDR3 size: 14 residues. The CDR3 DNA reads TGCGCCAGCAGCTTTTACGGGACGGGGGACATTCAGTACTTC. Its translation is CASSFYGTGDIQYF.

J is TRBJ1-5 and V is TRBV12-3 or TRBV12-4, with 7 positions matching TRBD1. This CDR3 is built from 13 residues. V shed 6 bases and J 5 bases; nucleotides not matched to a gene: 4. The CDR3 DNA sequence: TGTGCCAGCAGCCAACAGGGGCATCAGCCCCAGCATTTT. Amino acid sequence: CASSQQGHQPQHF.

This clone was seen a single time. CDR3 nucleotide sequence: TGCGCCAGCAGCTACGGGACTAGCGGGGGGGTCCCAGATACGCAGTATTTT. Protein product: CASSYGTSGGVPDTQYF. The rearrangement links TRBV5-1 to TRBJ2-3; TRBD2 agrees at 16 bases. CDR3 length: 17 residues. V was pared by 3 bases and J by 4 bases, with 5 bases of the junction left unmatched. Germline CDR1 is SGHRS and CDR2 is YFSETQ.

There are a few counts of this clone. The J gene is TRBJ1-5, the V gene TRBV21-1; the table's D gene call, TRBD1, was not cross checked with the DNA. TRBV21-1 is reported as a pseudogene. This CDR3 is 15 amino acids long. CDR3 region: CASSKVTGGVQPQHF. The CDR3 DNA follows: TGTGCCAGCAGCAAAGTGACAGGGGGCGTGCAGCCCCAGCATTTT.

The V call is TRBV18, the J call TRBJ2-5; D is undetermined. Germline CDR1 KGHSH, CDR2 LQKENI. The CDR3 covers 13 residues. Trimming left V 3 bases short and J 5 bases short, with 10 bases between. The CDR3 DNA reads TGTGCCAGCTCACCGAAGGTCGGGGAGACCCAGTACTTC. Translating gives CASSPKVGETQYF.

V gene TRBV5-1 combines with J gene TRBJ1-4; D not resolved. V was pared by 4 bases and J by 10 bases, with 20 bases between. Per the germline V gene, CDR1 is SGHRS and CDR2 is YFSETQ. The length of the CDR3 is 15 residues. CDR3 sequence (DNA): TGCGCCAGCAGCCTGCAGGACTCTGGGCGGGCAAAACTGTTTTTT. Protein product: CASSLQDSGRAKLFF.

The chain uses TRBV18 and TRBJ1-3; no definite D call. Germline V gene lookup returns CDR1 KGHSH and CDR2 LQKENI. The V and J ends lost 6 bases and 0 bases respectively, with 15 bases between them. The CDR3 contains 16 residues. The CDR3 here is CASSRETGSSGNTIYF. DNA for the CDR3: TGTGCCAGCTCCCGAGAGACGGGGAGCTCTGGAAACACCATATATTTT.

This chain links TRBV2 with TRBJ1-4; 10 bases fit TRBD1. V lost 8 bases and J lost 0; bases outside the gene matches: 6. This CDR3 spans 16 amino acids. Per germline, CDR1 SNHLY and CDR2 FYNNEI. CDR3 coding DNA: TGTGCCAGCCTGGACAGGGGGAGCGCAACTAATGAAAAACTGTTTTTT. Translated, it gives CASLDRGSATNEKLFF.

This clone was detected once. This chain joins TRBV18 and TRBJ2-1, with D possibly being TRBD1 (5 bases). V lost 1 base to trimming and J lost 8 bases, with 12 bases between them. The CDR3 runs 14 residues. CDR1 is KGHSH and CDR2 is LQKENI in the germline V gene. CDR3 residues: CASSPQGFGDEQFF. In nucleotides, the CDR3 is TGTGCCAGCTCACCACAGGGGTTTGGGGATGAGCAGTTCTTC.

The chain uses TRBV19 and TRBJ1-6, with 8 nucleotides matching TRBD1. The germline V gene has CDR1 LNHDA and CDR2 SQIVND (reference sequence). The V segment lost 3 bases and the J segment 10 bases; nucleotides outside the gene matches: 8. This CDR3 region has 15 residues. The CDR3: CASSITGQVESPLHF. CDR3 in DNA: TGTGCCAGTAGTATTACGGGACAGGTGGAGTCACCCCTCCACTTT.

The chain combines TRBV3-1 (or the pseudogene TRBV3-2) with TRBJ2-3; TRBD2 matches at 8 bases. J lost 2 bases, V lost 3 bases, and 4 bases had no gene match. This CDR3 has 15 amino acids. The V gene's germline CDR1 is LGHDT and CDR2 YNNKEL (reference sequence). The CDR3 loop is CASSHSAGVTDTQYF. DNA of the CDR3: TGTGCCAGCAGCCACTCAGCGGGGGTCACAGATACGCAGTATTTT.

This clone came up once. J is TRBJ2-3 and V is TRBV7-2; D is unclear. Trimming pared 1 base from V and 2 bases from J, leaving 10 bases between. CDR3 length: 15 amino acids. Germline values: CDR1 SGHTA, CDR2 FQGNSA. The chain's CDR3 is CASSLGQIITDTQYF. In nucleotides, the CDR3 is TGTGCCAGCAGCTTAGGGCAAATAATCACAGATACGCAGTATTTT.